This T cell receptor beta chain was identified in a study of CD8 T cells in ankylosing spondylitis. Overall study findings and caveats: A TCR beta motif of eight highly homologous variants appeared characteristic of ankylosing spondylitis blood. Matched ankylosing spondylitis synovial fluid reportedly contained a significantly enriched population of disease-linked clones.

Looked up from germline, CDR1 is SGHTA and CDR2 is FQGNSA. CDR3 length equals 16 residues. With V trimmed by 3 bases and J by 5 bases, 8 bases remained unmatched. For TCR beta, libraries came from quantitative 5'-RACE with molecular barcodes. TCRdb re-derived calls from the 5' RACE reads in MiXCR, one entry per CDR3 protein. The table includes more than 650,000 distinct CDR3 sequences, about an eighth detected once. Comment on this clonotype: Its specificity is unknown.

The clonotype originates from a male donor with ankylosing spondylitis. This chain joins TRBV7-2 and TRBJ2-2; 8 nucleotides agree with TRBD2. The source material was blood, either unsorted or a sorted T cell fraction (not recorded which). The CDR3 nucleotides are TGTGCCAGCAGCTTGGCGGGAGGCCCGTGGACCGGGGAGCTGTTTTTT. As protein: CASSLAGGPWTGELFF.